One sample yielded the 24 T cell receptor beta chains listed below, sequenced in a study of vaccination and CD4 T cells after COVID-19. For these TCRs, the target antigens are not known. This sample's treatment: roughly nine-day PBMC culture with coronavirus spike peptide pools or control peptides (ViraFEST assay). Pre-COVID-19 pandemic sampling (2011-2018) yielded the unexposed donor's CD4+ T cells. Once obtained from cultured CD4+ T cells, the DNA was sequenced using the Oncomine TCR Beta short-read assay. Using the QIAamp micro DNA kit, genomic DNA was extracted from the CD4+ T cells that had been cultured. TCRdb analysed the PCR reads with MiXCR anew, one entry per CDR3 protein. The sample holds 8,000 to 10,000 distinct CDR3 sequences; about 28% are singletons and the top ten take 20% to 25%. Sequenced sample: CD4+ T cells from blood, cultured in vitro. These receptor sequences come from a human donor in good health.

This rearrangement joins TRBV6-1 to TRBJ1-1; 9 bases align to TRBD1. J lost 4 bases, V lost 7 bases, and 7 bases had no gene match. This CDR3 has 14 residues. The germline CDR1 and CDR2 sequences are MNHNS and SASEGT. The CDR3 here is CASITTGGGTEAFF. DNA for the CDR3: TGTGCCAGCATCACTACAGGGGGCGGCACTGAAGCTTTCTTT.

The chain uses TRBV7-9 and TRBJ2-5; 8 positions match TRBD1. The CDR3 loop spans 15 amino acids. In germline, CDR1 is SEHNR, CDR2 FQNEAQ (reference sequence). The V gene end was trimmed by 4 bases and the J gene end by 4 bases; junction bases not matched to a gene: 8. The CDR3 DNA reads as TGTGCCAGCAGCTCGGGGCAGGGGGCAGGAGAGACCCAGTACTTC. Protein: CASSSGQGAGETQYF.

J is TRBJ2-1 and V is TRBV9; 7 positions match TRBD1. The CDR3 loop spans 12 amino acids. From germline, CDR1 is SGDLS and CDR2 YYNGEE. Germline trimming cut 3 bases from V and 10 bases from J; bases unmatched to any gene: 4. CDR3 amino acids: CASSAQGQEQFF. CDR3 bases: TGTGCCAGCAGCGCCCAGGGACAGGAGCAGTTCTTC.

A few counts support this clonotype. The J gene is TRBJ2-1, the V gene TRBV20-1; D gene uncertain. The CDR3 length is 13 residues. CDR1 is DFQATT and CDR2 is SNEGSKA in the germline V gene (reference sequence). The germline V and J ends were trimmed by 6 bases and 6 bases, with 15 bases remaining between them. The CDR3, as DNA: TGCAGTGCCGGCGCTAATCCGAGCAATGAGCAGTTCTTC. Translating gives CSAGANPSNEQFF.

This chain uses TRBV6-1 with TRBJ2-5, with unresolved D. Looked up from germline, CDR1 is MNHNS and CDR2 is SASEGT. V dropped 4 bases and J dropped 1 base, with 10 bases sitting between them. This CDR3 region has 14 residues. This CDR3 is CASSGWGIQETQYF. The CDR3 region has the DNA TGTGCCAGCAGTGGATGGGGAATCCAAGAGACCCAGTACTTC.

This chain connects TRBV6-5 to TRBJ2-7; 9 bases match TRBD2. Germline CDR1 MNHEY, CDR2 SVGAGI. V lost 4 bases and J lost 3; bases outside the gene matches: 7. This CDR3 is built from 15 residues. This chain's CDR3 is CASSSAGTSSYEQYF. In nucleotides, the CDR3 is TGTGCCAGCAGTTCAGCCGGGACTAGCAGCTACGAGCAGTACTTC.

For this clonotype: One end of the junction varies from germline; a read error may be responsible. The chain carries TRBV28 and TRBJ1-1, with TRBD1 matching over 10 bases. In germline, CDR1 is MDHEN, CDR2 SYDVKM. This CDR3 comprises 12 residues. CDR3 in amino acids: CASSSDRQGAVF. CDR3 DNA: TGTGCCAGCAGTTCGGACCGACAGGGGGCCGTCTTT.

This clonotype was recorded a few times. This rearrangement joins TRBV6-1 to TRBJ1-1; TRBD1 matches 10 bases. Germline trimming cut 5 bases from V and 0 bases from J; bases unmatched to any gene: 6. The CDR3 loop spans 16 amino acids. Germline V CDR1 and CDR2: MNHNS, SASEGT. This CDR3 reads CASSTGTGVMNTEAFF. The CDR3 DNA reads TGTGCCAGCAGTACCGGGACAGGGGTTATGAACACTGAAGCTTTCTTT.

The chain links TRBV7-2 to TRBJ2-7; 7 nucleotides match TRBD2. This CDR3 is 14 amino acids long. Germline CDR1 and CDR2: SGHTA and FQGNSA. J gave up 2 bases and V 9 bases, and 10 bases lay outside the gene matches. The CDR3: CARFTSVDTYEQYF. The CDR3 DNA reads as TGTGCCAGATTTACTAGCGTTGACACCTACGAGCAGTACTTC.

V is TRBV25-1 and J is TRBJ2-2; the D is unclear. Trimming removed 3 bases at V and 5 bases at J, with 10 bases between. The CDR3 has 14 amino acids. Germline-derived CDR1 and CDR2 are MGHDK and SYGVNS. CDR3 coding DNA: TGTGCCAGCAGTGACTCTGCGTGGACCGGGGAGCTGTTTTTT. Its translation is CASSDSAWTGELFF. The whole variable domain, filled in from reference TRBV25-1 and TRBJ2-2, reads EADIYQTPRYLVIGTGKKITLECSQTMGHDKMYWYQQDPGMELHLIHYSYGVNSTEKGDLSSESTVSRIRTEHFPLTLESARPSHTSQYLCASSDSAWTGELFFGEGSRLTVL.

This clonotype was recorded a few times. The chain carries TRBV6-1 and TRBJ2-1; 7 bases are shared with TRBD2. Germline-derived CDR1 and CDR2 are MNHNS and SASEGT. The V gene end was trimmed by 6 bases and the J gene end by 6 bases; junction bases not matched to a gene: 14. The CDR3 loop spans 16 amino acids. The CDR3, as DNA: TGTGCCAGCAGACAGACACCAGCGGGGTCTTCCAATGAGCAGTTCTTC. It is translated as CASRQTPAGSSNEQFF.

This clonotype occurred a few times. The chain uses TRBV29-1 and TRBJ2-7, with 8 nucleotides matching TRBD1. The CDR3 has 13 residues. Germline lookup yields CDR1 SQVTM and CDR2 ANQGSEA. The V segment lost 4 bases and the J segment 6 bases; nucleotides outside the gene matches: 8. CDR3 sequence: CSVAVGQGSEQYF. The CDR3 nucleotides are TGCAGCGTTGCTGTAGGACAGGGAAGCGAGCAGTACTTC.

The chain has TRBV6-2 or TRBV6-3 and TRBJ2-3; 8 bases fit TRBD1. The CDR3 length is 15 residues. Germline V gives CDR1 MNHEY, CDR2 SVGEGT. V trimming: 2 bases; J trimming: 5 bases; junction bases outside the gene matches: 6. The CDR3 nucleotides read TGTGCCAGCAGTTACCCACGGACAGGGAAAGATACGCAGTATTTT. The encoded protein is CASSYPRTGKDTQYF.

J is TRBJ2-3 and V is TRBV20-1, with 7 positions matching TRBD2. Per the germline V gene, CDR1 is DFQATT and CDR2 is SNEGSKA (reference sequence). The CDR3 has 15 residues. V was pared by 7 bases and J by 1 base, with 11 bases of the junction left unmatched. The CDR3 DNA is TGCAGTGGCCAAACTAGCGCAGCAGGCACAGATACGCAGTATTTT. The encoded protein is CSGQTSAAGTDTQYF.

The rearrangement links TRBV30 to TRBJ2-7; the D is unclear. Germline values: CDR1 GTSNPN, CDR2 SVGIG (reference sequence). The V end was cut by 0 bases, the J end by 5 bases, with 8 bases between. The CDR3 consists of 12 residues. The CDR3, as DNA: TGTGCCTGGAGTGTACTGGGTCACGAGCAGTACTTC. Its translation: CAWSVLGHEQYF.

This clonotype came up a few times. This sequence joins TRBV4-2 and TRBJ1-1; D remains ambiguous. This CDR3 is 15 amino acids long. The germline CDR1 and CDR2 sequences are LGHNA and YNFKEQ. Trimming left V 0 bases short and J 0 bases short, with 8 bases between. CDR3 protein: CASSQDPWVNTEAFF. The CDR3 DNA sequence: TGTGCCAGCAGCCAAGATCCGTGGGTGAACACTGAAGCTTTCTTT.

The chain joins TRBV6-2 or TRBV6-3 to TRBJ1-1, with D uncertain. Germline-derived CDR1 and CDR2 are MNHEY and SVGEGT. The ends were cut back, 5 bases at V and 5 bases at J, with 9 bases in the middle. The CDR3 runs 12 residues. The CDR3 loop is CASSTQETEAFF. In nucleotides, the CDR3 is TGTGCCAGCAGTACCCAGGAAACTGAAGCTTTCTTT.

This chain uses TRBV11-2 with TRBJ2-7; TRBD2 matches 7 bases. Germline CDR1 SGHAT, CDR2 FQNNGV. J gave up 4 bases and V 2 bases, and 11 bases lay outside the gene matches. The length of the CDR3 is 16 residues. CDR3 residues: CASSLRGRDPIYEQYF. CDR3 bases: TGTGCCAGCAGCTTACGTGGGAGGGACCCAATTTACGAGCAGTACTTC.

This clonotype was seen a handful of times. This chain connects TRBV7-6 to TRBJ2-7, with 9 bases fitting TRBD2. V shed 1 base, J shed 3 bases, and the junction held 10 bases outside the gene matches. The CDR3 is made up of 17 amino acids. Germline loops: CDR1 SGHVS, CDR2 FNYEAQ. CDR3 DNA sequence: TGTGCCAGCAGCTTAGGGGCCGGCGGGAGGGCCGTCTACGAGCAGTACTTC. Its protein product is CASSLGAGGRAVYEQYF.

This clonotype has a handful of counts. The V gene is TRBV6-1, the J gene TRBJ1-1; 7 nucleotides line up with TRBD1. J gave up 8 bases and V 6 bases, and 6 bases lay outside the gene matches. The CDR3 is 12 amino acids. CDR1 MNHNS and CDR2 SASEGT come from the germline V gene. The CDR3 bases are TGTGCCAGCAGGTTCAGGGGGTCCGAAGCTTTCTTT. Residues: CASRFRGSEAFF.

The rearrangement uses TRBV20-1 and TRBJ2-3; D could derive from TRBD1 or TRBD2 (5 bases each). The V gene's germline CDR1 is DFQATT and CDR2 SNEGSKA (reference sequence). This CDR3 contains 15 residues. Trimming stripped 1 base from V and 4 bases from J, with 15 bases between. The CDR3 protein is CSARGVPWDPDTQYF. The DNA for the CDR3 is TGCAGTGCTAGAGGAGTCCCTTGGGACCCAGATACGCAGTATTTT.

The chain recombines TRBV5-5 with TRBJ2-5; tentatively, D is TRBD1 (6 bases). This CDR3 comprises 15 residues. Trimming cost V 4 bases and J 2 bases, with 15 bases left between them. Germline CDR1 is SGHKS and CDR2 is YYEKEE (reference sequence). CDR3 nucleotides: TGTGCCAGCAGCCTCCCCACAGGGATGCAAGAGACCCAGTACTTC. As protein: CASSLPTGMQETQYF.

The V gene is TRBV2, the J gene TRBJ2-1; TRBD1 matches 7 bases. The CDR3 sequence is 17 residues long. Germline V CDR1 and CDR2: SNHLY, FYNNEI. Trimming at V came to 1 base and at J to 7 bases, leaving 13 bases not matched to a gene. The CDR3 sequence: CASSEGPGQWAWNEQFF. Written as DNA, the CDR3 is TGTGCCAGCAGTGAAGGGCCGGGACAGTGGGCTTGGAATGAGCAGTTCTTC.

This chain joins TRBV6-4 and TRBJ2-3, with TRBD2 matching over 10 bases. V lost 2 bases, J lost 0 bases, and 2 bases stayed unmatched. This CDR3 is 16 amino acids long. Germline assignment: CDR1 MRHNA and CDR2 SNTAGT. The CDR3 spells CASSDGLAASTDTQYF. The CDR3 bases are TGTGCCAGCAGTGACGGACTAGCGGCTAGCACAGATACGCAGTATTTT.